This T cell receptor beta chain was found in a study of liver allograft versus peripheral blood T cells. The overall study: The authors compared T cell receptor repertoires in transplanted livers with those in the peripheral blood of recipients.

CDR1 and CDR2 from the germline V gene are MNHEY and SMNVEV (reference sequence). The CDR3 covers 16 residues. Trimming removed 5 bases from V and 0 bases from J; junction bases left unmatched: 3. This clonotype was counted at least ten times. TCRdb re-analysed the reads in MiXCR, keeping a single row per CDR3 protein. Altogether approximately 2,000 distinct CDR3 sequences are present, 15% to 20% being singletons, with the ten largest covering under 60%. This sequence joins TRBV27 and TRBJ2-7, with TRBD2 matching over 14 bases. The receptor comes from a human patient who had a liver transplant. Some of the T cells may derive from the graft donor. CDR3 in DNA: TGTGCCAGCAGTCCGGGGACTAGCGGGAGCTCCTACGAGCAGTACTTC. Protein sequence: CASSPGTSGSSYEQYF.